This T cell receptor beta chain was found in a study of blood T cells in healthy people across ages. Study outcomes and limitations: With age, beta diversity per million T cells declined roughly linearly, significantly by 40. Calculation of diversity from one million T cells yielded estimates considered to be underestimates.

The authors ran a second PCR of roughly 6 to 11 cycles using a sample-barcoded 5' primer and a J-beta primer mix. MiXCR, applied by TCRdb to the 5' RACE reads, yields one record per CDR3 protein. The repertoire includes roughly 900,000 distinct CDR3 sequences, 45% to 50% of them detected once, and about an eighth sits in the top ten. The germline V and J ends were trimmed by 4 bases and 1 base, with 11 bases remaining between them. CDR3 length equals 14 residues. The extraction recovered at least 5 micrograms of total RNA per sample. This clonotype was seen a handful of times. Its antigen is not identified.

The TCR originated in a man aged 30-40 years in good health. The sample taken for sequencing was blood. The rearrangement uses TRBV12-3 or TRBV12-4 and TRBJ2-7; no firm D call. The CDR3 reads CASSSPIRSYEQYF. The DNA of the CDR3 is TGTGCCAGCAGTTCGCCGATTAGGTCCTACGAGCAGTACTTC.